The next 22 T cell receptor beta chains were all read from a single sample in a study of regulatory T cells in long-lasting Graves disease. Library construction for TCR beta used iRepertoire HTBI primers and Arm-PCR of CDR3 regions. One entry per CDR3 protein results from TCRdb running MiXCR on the multiplex PCR reads. The sample lists approximately 470,000 distinct CDR3 sequences, roughly 20% occurring once. As for time point: persistent/refractory GD, antithyroid drugs over 5 years with positive TRAb. PBMC RNA was the source of the TCR library. The material was peripheral blood mononuclear cells (PBMCs), obtained when the disease was refractory, from a patient treated with antithyroid drugs. Receptors originate from a female donor with Graves disease.

The J gene is TRBJ2-7, the V gene TRBV9; D gene ambiguous. Germline CDR1 reads SGDLS; CDR2 reads YYNGEE. V was pared by 0 bases and J by 3 bases, with 10 bases between. CDR3 length: 14 amino acids. The CDR3 loop is CASSVGGGLYEQYF. The CDR3 nucleotides read TGTGCCAGCAGCGTAGGTGGCGGTCTCTACGAGCAGTACTTC.

Many counts were recorded for this clonotype. The junction shows a germline mismatch at one end, possibly a read error. This chain links TRBV20-1 with TRBJ2-7; D unclear. The CDR3 consists of 12 residues. Germline CDR1 and CDR2: DFQATT and SNEGSKA (reference sequence). The CDR3 spells CSAGEINGEQYF. For the CDR3, the DNA is TGCAGTGCTGGAGAGATAAATGGTGAGCAGTACTTC.

In regard to this clonotype: A much more abundant neighbour one base away suggests this may be a read error. The chain couples TRBV7-2 to TRBJ2-5; 9 bases agree with TRBD1. CDR3 length: 17 amino acids. Germline CDR1 and CDR2: SGHTA and FQGNSA. CDR3 residues: CASSLTGGSSALETRYF. CDR3 DNA sequence: TGTGCCAGCAGCTTGACAGGGGGTTCGTCTGCCCTGGAGACCCGGTACTTC.

This clonotype appeared a few times. V gene TRBV19 combines with J gene TRBJ2-7; 11 bases are shared with TRBD2. CDR3 length: 13 amino acids. Germline V gene lookup returns CDR1 LNHDA and CDR2 SQIVND (reference sequence). The junction had 8 bases not matched to a gene; V was cut back by 10 bases and J by 6 bases. The CDR3 nucleotides read TGTGCCACCCGGACTAGCGGGCTTAGCGAGCAGTACTTC. It codes for CATRTSGLSEQYF.

This clonotype was counted a single time. It may be a read error: a sequence one base away is much more abundant. V and J are TRBV6-1 and TRBJ1-1; the match to TRBD1 covers 7 bases. Germline lookup yields CDR1 MNHNS and CDR2 SASEGT. CDR3 size: 15 residues. CDR3 protein: CASSEFRTGNTGAFF. The CDR3 DNA follows: TGTGCCAGCAGTGAGTTTCGGACAGGCAACACTGGAGCTTTCTTT.

This clonotype was found many times. This sequence joins TRBV10-3 and TRBJ1-5; possibly TRBD1 for D (5 bases). Trimming left V 6 bases short and J 3 bases short, with 15 bases between. Per germline, CDR1 ENHRY and CDR2 SYGVKD. The CDR3 contains 15 residues. The CDR3 bases are TGTGCCATCAGCGACGATGGGGGGTACAATCAGCCCCAGCATTTT. It codes for CAISDDGGYNQPQHF.

This clonotype has ten or more counts. The V gene is TRBV6-1, the J gene TRBJ2-4; D is uncertain. The CDR3 is 15 residues long. The V end lost 8 bases, the J end lost 0 bases, and 14 bases lay between the germline ends. Per the germline V gene, CDR1 is MNHNS and CDR2 is SASEGT. CDR3 DNA sequence: TGTGCCAGCGGAATACCCATTCTAGCCAAAAACATTCAGTACTTC. Its protein is CASGIPILAKNIQYF.

J is TRBJ2-5 and V is TRBV5-1; D uncertain. This CDR3 is 18 amino acids long. Trimming removed 3 bases at V and 1 base at J, with 22 bases between. Germline CDR1 and CDR2: SGHRS and YFSETQ. For the CDR3, the DNA is TGCGCCAGCAGCTCTCTAACCAATTCCCAGAGGTCCCAAGAGACCCAGTACTTC. Protein: CASSSLTNSQRSQETQYF.

At least ten counts were recorded for this clonotype. V and J are TRBV10-3 and TRBJ2-5, with D possibly TRBD1 on 5 matching bases. This CDR3 region has 15 residues. Germline V gene data show CDR1 as ENHRY and CDR2 as SYGVKD. V lost 1 base and J 4 bases, leaving 13 bases between the germline ends. CDR3 loop: CAISELPGMLETQYF. The CDR3 bases are TGTGCCATCAGTGAGTTACCAGGGATGTTAGAGACCCAGTACTTC.

This clonotype appeared many times. The chain employs TRBV10-2 and TRBJ2-7, with 7 bases lining up with TRBD1. The V gene end was trimmed by 0 bases and the J gene end by 7 bases; junction bases not matched to a gene: 18. Per germline, CDR1 WSHSY and CDR2 SAAADI. There are 18 residues in the CDR3. As DNA, the CDR3 is TGCGCCAGCAGTGAGTCACATACCGGGACAGTCACATTTGGGGAGCAGTACTTC. It encodes CASSESHTGTVTFGEQYF.

The chain employs TRBV11-2 and TRBJ2-3; 7 nucleotides agree with TRBD2. This CDR3 comprises 15 residues. V trimming: 2 bases; J trimming: 0 bases; junction bases outside the gene matches: 2. Germline values: CDR1 SGHAT, CDR2 FQNNGV. The CDR3 sequence is CASSLRRESTDTQYF. The CDR3 DNA follows: TGTGCCAGCAGCTTACGGCGGGAGAGCACAGATACGCAGTATTTT.

This clonotype was detected many times. The chain couples TRBV5-1 to TRBJ1-4; a possible D gene is TRBD1 (6 bases). The germline V gene encodes CDR1 SGHRS and CDR2 YFSETQ. Deletions cut 2 bases from V and 3 bases from J, with 14 bases between. CDR3 length: 16 residues. The CDR3 DNA reads TGCGCCAGCAGCTTTTCTACAGGGTCAGCTAATGAAAAACTGTTTTTT. Amino acid sequence: CASSFSTGSANEKLFF.

At least ten counts were recorded for this clonotype. The chain recombines TRBV7-2 with TRBJ2-7; TRBD2 aligns across 9 bases. The CDR3 runs 14 residues. The germline V gene has CDR1 SGHTA and CDR2 FQGNSA. V dropped 5 bases and J dropped 2; count of bases not matched to a gene: 4. The CDR3: CASSTGLAPYEQYF. The DNA of the CDR3 is TGTGCCAGCAGCACAGGACTAGCGCCCTACGAGCAGTACTTC.

This clonotype was recorded many times. V and J are TRBV2 and TRBJ1-6; 9 bases align to TRBD1. In germline, CDR1 is SNHLY, CDR2 FYNNEI. J was trimmed by 10 bases and V by 4 bases; bases with no gene match: 2. The CDR3 loop spans 13 amino acids. The CDR3 DNA sequence: TGTGCCAGCAGTGGGGACAGGGCCTCACCCCTCCACTTT. Residues: CASSGDRASPLHF. The complete variable domain, with remaining parts taken from reference TRBV2 and TRBJ1-6, reads EPEVTQTPSHQVTQMGQEVILRCVPISNHLYFYWYRQILGQKVEFLVSFYNNEISEKSEIFDDQFSVERPDGSNFTLKIRSTKLEDSAMYFCASSGDRASPLHFGNGTRLTVT.

This clonotype has more than one count but fewer than ten. This may stem from a read error, because a much larger clone lies one nucleotide away. V is TRBV2 and J is TRBJ2-7; TRBD2 might be the D (5 bases). The germline gives CDR1 SNHLY, CDR2 FYNNEI. Trimming took off 4 bases at V and 4 bases at J, with 11 bases between the two ends. CDR3 length: 13 amino acids. The CDR3 region has the DNA TGTGCCAGCAGTGTTAACCTAGCTTACGAGCAGTACTTC. Protein: CASSVNLAYEQYF. The variable domain in full, with the rest retrieved from reference TRBV2 and TRBJ2-7, is EPEVTQTPSHQVTQMGQEVILRCVPISNHLYFYWYRQILGQKVEFLVSFYNNEISEKSEIFDDQFSVERPDGSNFTLKIRSTKLEDSAMYFCASSVNLAYEQYFGPGTRLTVT.

Concerning this clonotype: A far larger clone is off by one base, so a read error is likely. The V gene is TRBV6-5, the J gene TRBJ2-7, with D unresolved. This CDR3 comprises 13 residues. Germline V CDR1 and CDR2: MNHEY, SVGAGI. CDR3 region: CASSYSTSCEQYF. In DNA form, the CDR3 reads TGTGCCAGCAGTTACTCGACCTCCTGCGAGCAGTACTTC.

This clonotype turned up a few times. In nucleotides, the CDR3 is TGCAGCGTAGCTACAGGGGATACTCAGCCCCAGCATTTT. Amino acids: CSVATGDTQPQHF. The chain has TRBV29-1 and TRBJ1-5; 7 nucleotides agree with TRBD1. V lost 6 bases to trimming and J lost 6 bases; unmatched junction nucleotides: 8. CDR1 is SQVTM and CDR2 is ANQGSEA in the germline V gene. CDR3 length: 13 residues.

This clonotype was seen a few times. The J gene is TRBJ2-3, the V gene TRBV28; a possible D gene is TRBD1 (6 bases). V was cut by 9 bases and J by 2 bases, with 15 bases left in between. This CDR3 has 14 residues. Germline V gives CDR1 MDHEN, CDR2 SYDVKM. CDR3 in amino acids: CASRQDPITDTQYF. For the CDR3, the DNA is TGTGCCAGTAGACAGGACCCCATCACAGATACGCAGTATTTT.

This clonotype was counted ten times or more. The gene calls are TRBV12-3 or TRBV12-4 and TRBJ1-5; weak D call: TRBD1 (6 bases). The CDR3 runs to 15 residues. With 3 bases removed from V and 5 bases from J, the gap between germline ends came to 14 bases. Here the CDR3 reads CASSFGQGSYQPQHF. In DNA form, the CDR3 reads TGTGCCAGCAGTTTTGGCCAGGGGAGCTATCAGCCCCAGCATTTT.

This clonotype was picked up many times. The chain is built from TRBV5-1 and TRBJ1-1; 8 bases are a match to TRBD1. Germline CDR1 SGHRS, CDR2 YFSETQ. This CDR3 is built from 13 residues. V shed 3 bases and J 4 bases; nucleotides not matched to a gene: 2. Here the CDR3 DNA reads TGCGCCAGCAGCTCCGGACAGGGCACTGAAGCTTTCTTT. Protein: CASSSGQGTEAFF.

In its sample, this clonotype was seen many times. V is TRBV28 and J is TRBJ2-5; D is tentatively TRBD1 or TRBD2 (5 bases each). Trimming left V 5 bases short and J 3 bases short, with 19 bases between. The CDR3 length is 16 residues. The V gene's germline CDR1 is MDHEN and CDR2 SYDVKM. The CDR3 DNA reads as TGTGCCAGCAGTGTCCCCCGGGACCAGGCGAAAGAGACCCAGTACTTC. Translation: CASSVPRDQAKETQYF.

This clonotype is a singleton in its sample. The genes are TRBV19 and TRBJ2-2; 11 positions match TRBD2. The CDR3 consists of 16 residues. V dropped 2 bases and J dropped 6; count of bases not matched to a gene: 5. CDR1 is LNHDA, CDR2 SQIVND, per germline (reference sequence). The CDR3 sequence: CASSITGTSGPGELFF. The CDR3 DNA reads TGTGCCAGTAGTATAACCGGGACTAGCGGCCCCGGGGAGCTGTTTTTT. Looking up the rest from reference TRBV19 and TRBJ2-2 gives the full variable domain: DGGITQSPKYLFRKEGQNVTLSCEQNLNHDAMYWYRQDPGQGLRLIYYSQIVNDFQKGDIAEGYSVSREKKESFPLTVTSAQKNPTAFYLCASSITGTSGPGELFFGEGSRLTVL.